The rows below give T cell receptor beta chains drawn from one sample of a study of CXCR3-negative and CXCR3-positive naive CD8 T cells. Each CDR3 protein gets one entry in TCRdb, which reprocessed the 5' RACE reads and gives no DNA. Recorded for this sample: about 130,000 distinct CDR3 sequences. The sequenced sample was naive CXCR3- CD8+ T cells from blood. These receptors all come from a human donor in good health. Some clones in this sample may be carry-over from other donors' samples. Each CDR3 is given with its conserved first and last residue.

j_call: TRBJ2-3; cdr3_length: 16; v_call: TRBV28; cdr3_aa: CASSLPGQGSPDTQYF
j_call: TRBJ2-1; cdr3_length: 18; v_call: TRBV19; cdr3_aa: CASSIGSGGAGSPNEQFF
j_call: TRBJ2-7; cdr3_length: 14; v_call: TRBV5-5; cdr3_aa: CASRQRDGPYEQYF
j_call: TRBJ2-1; cdr3_length: 15; v_call: TRBV7-3; cdr3_aa: CASSLLGDPSNEQFF
j_call: TRBJ2-7; cdr3_length: 14; v_call: TRBV5-1; cdr3_aa: CASTLGEPYYEQYF
j_call: TRBJ2-2; cdr3_length: 13; v_call: TRBV29-1; cdr3_aa: CSVESTDTGELFF
j_call: TRBJ2-7; cdr3_length: 14; v_call: TRBV6-2/TRBV6-3; cdr3_aa: CASSYTATGYEQYF
j_call: TRBJ2-5; cdr3_length: 17; v_call: TRBV4-2; cdr3_aa: CASSQVATGDPQETQYF
j_call: TRBJ2-7; cdr3_length: 13; v_call: TRBV29-1; cdr3_aa: CSVGDRMTYEQYF
j_call: TRBJ1-6; cdr3_length: 17; v_call: TRBV28; cdr3_aa: CASSPPGRGLYNSPLHF
j_call: TRBJ2-7; cdr3_length: 12; v_call: TRBV29-1; cdr3_aa: CSVRMGSYEQYF
j_call: TRBJ2-1; cdr3_length: 16; v_call: TRBV7-3; cdr3_aa: CASSLISTDSYNEQFF
j_call: TRBJ2-3; cdr3_length: 13; v_call: TRBV27; cdr3_aa: CASSLTDTDTQYF